This TCR beta chain was obtained from a study of cytomegalovirus exposure and HLA in healthy donors. The CDR3 length is 17 residues. Some clones are missing from TCRdb's copy, which holds only in-frame ones; the method was immunoSEQ multiplex PCR. The sample comprises about 160,000 clones, around nine tenths of which are singletons, and under 4.5% rests with the top ten. This TCR was sampled from a man aged 18 to 29 in good health and CMV-seropositive. The V call is TRBV21-1, the J call TRBJ1-5; the table assigns TRBD1, which was not confirmed against the DNA. TRBV21-1 is tagged as a pseudogene. Sequenced material: PBMCs. The CDR3: CASSKGTDRGTGQPQHF. In DNA form, the CDR3 reads TGTGCCAGCAGCAAAGGGACAGACAGGGGCACGGGTCAGCCCCAGCATTTT.